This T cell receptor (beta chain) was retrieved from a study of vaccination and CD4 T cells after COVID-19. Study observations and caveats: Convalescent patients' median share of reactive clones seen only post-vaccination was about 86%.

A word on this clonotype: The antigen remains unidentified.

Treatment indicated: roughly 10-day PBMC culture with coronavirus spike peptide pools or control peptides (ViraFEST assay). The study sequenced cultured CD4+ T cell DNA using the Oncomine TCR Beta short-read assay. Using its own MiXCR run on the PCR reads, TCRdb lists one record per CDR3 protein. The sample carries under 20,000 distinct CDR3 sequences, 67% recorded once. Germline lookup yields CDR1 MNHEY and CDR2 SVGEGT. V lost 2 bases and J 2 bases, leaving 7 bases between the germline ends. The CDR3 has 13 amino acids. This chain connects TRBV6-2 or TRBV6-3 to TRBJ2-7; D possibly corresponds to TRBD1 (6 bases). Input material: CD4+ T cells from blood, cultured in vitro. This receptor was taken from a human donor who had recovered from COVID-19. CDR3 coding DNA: TGTGCCAGCAGTTACAACAGGGCCTACGAGCAGTACTTC. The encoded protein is CASSYNRAYEQYF.